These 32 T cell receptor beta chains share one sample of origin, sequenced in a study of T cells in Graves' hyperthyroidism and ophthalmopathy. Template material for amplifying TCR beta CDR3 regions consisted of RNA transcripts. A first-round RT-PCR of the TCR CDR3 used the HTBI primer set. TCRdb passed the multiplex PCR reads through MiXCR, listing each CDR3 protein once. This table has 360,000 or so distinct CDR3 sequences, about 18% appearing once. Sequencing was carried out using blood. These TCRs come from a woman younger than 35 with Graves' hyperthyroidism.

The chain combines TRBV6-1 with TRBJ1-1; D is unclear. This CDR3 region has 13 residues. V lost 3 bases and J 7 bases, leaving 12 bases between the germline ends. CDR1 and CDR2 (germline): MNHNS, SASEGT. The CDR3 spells CASSDGDRVEAFF. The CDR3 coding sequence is TGTGCCAGCAGTGACGGGGATAGGGTTGAAGCTTTCTTT.

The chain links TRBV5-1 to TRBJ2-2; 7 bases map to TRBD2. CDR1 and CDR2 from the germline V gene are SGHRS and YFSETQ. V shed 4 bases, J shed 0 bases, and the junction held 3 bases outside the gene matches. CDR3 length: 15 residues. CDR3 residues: CASSSGATNTGELFF. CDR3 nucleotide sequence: TGCGCCAGCAGCAGCGGGGCCACGAACACCGGGGAGCTGTTTTTT.

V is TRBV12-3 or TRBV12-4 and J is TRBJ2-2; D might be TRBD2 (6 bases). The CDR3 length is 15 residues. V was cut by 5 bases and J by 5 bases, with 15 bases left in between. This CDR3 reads CASSNTGTPTGELFF. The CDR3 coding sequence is TGTGCCAGCAGTAATACCGGGACTCCTACCGGGGAGCTGTTTTTT.

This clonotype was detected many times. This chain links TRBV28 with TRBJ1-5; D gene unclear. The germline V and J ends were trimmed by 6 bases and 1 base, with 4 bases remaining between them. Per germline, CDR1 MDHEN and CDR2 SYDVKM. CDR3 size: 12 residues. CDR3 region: CASRQSNQPQHF. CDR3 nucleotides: TGTGCCAGCAGGCAGAGCAATCAGCCCCAGCATTTT.

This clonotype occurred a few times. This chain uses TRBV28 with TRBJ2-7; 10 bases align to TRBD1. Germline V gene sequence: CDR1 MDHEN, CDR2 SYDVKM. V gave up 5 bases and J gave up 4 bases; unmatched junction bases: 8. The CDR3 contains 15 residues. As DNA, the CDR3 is TGTGCCAGCAGTCCGGTAGGGACAGGGGATTACGAGCAGTACTTC. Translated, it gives CASSPVGTGDYEQYF.

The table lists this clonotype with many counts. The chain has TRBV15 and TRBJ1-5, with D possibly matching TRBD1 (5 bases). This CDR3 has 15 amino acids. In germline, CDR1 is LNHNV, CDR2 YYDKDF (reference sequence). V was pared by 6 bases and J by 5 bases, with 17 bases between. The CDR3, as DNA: TGTGCCACCAGGTCAAACGCAGGGCCGGATCAGCCCCAGCATTTT. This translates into CATRSNAGPDQPQHF.

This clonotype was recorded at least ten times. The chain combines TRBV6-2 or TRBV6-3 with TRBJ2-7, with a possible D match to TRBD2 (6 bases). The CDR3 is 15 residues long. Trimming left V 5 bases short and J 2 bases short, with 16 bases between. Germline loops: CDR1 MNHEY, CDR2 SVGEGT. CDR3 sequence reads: CASSGTTRFPYEQYF. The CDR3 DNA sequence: TGTGCCAGCAGTGGGACGACTAGATTTCCCTACGAGCAGTACTTC.

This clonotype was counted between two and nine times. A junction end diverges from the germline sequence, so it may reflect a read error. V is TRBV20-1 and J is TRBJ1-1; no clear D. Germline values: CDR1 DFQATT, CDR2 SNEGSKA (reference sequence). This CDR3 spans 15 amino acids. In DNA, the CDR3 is TGCAGTGCTAGAGGCCCCTACCAGACCCCCACTGGAGCTTTCTTT. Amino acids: CSARGPYQTPTGAFF.

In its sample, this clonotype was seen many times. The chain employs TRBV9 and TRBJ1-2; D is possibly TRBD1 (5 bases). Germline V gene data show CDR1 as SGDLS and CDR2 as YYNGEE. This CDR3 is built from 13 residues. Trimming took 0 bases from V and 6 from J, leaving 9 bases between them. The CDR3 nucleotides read TGTGCCAGCAGCGTAGCGGGGGTTGATGGCTACACCTTC. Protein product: CASSVAGVDGYTF.

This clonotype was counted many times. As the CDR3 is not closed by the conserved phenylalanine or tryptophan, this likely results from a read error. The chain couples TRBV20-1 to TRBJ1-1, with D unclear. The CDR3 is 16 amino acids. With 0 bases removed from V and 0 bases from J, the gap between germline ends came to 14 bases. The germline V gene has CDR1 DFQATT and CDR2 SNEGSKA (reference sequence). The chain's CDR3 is CSARDAPSVMNTEAFL. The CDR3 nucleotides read TGCAGTGCTAGAGATGCCCCCAGCGTTATGAACACTGAAGCTTTCCTT.

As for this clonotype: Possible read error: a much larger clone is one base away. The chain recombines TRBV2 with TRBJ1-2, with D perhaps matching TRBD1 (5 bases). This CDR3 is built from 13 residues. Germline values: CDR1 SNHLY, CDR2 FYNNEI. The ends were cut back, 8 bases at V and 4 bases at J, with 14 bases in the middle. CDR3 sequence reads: CASVGHGLYGYTF. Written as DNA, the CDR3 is TGTGCCAGCGTCGGACATGGCCTCTATGGCTACACCTTC.

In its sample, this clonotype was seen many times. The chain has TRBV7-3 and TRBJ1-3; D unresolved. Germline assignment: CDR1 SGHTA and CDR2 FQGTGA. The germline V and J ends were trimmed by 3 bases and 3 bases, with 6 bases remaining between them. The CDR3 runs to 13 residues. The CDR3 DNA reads TGTGCCAGCAGCTTCGACATTGGAAACACCATATATTTT. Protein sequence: CASSFDIGNTIYF.

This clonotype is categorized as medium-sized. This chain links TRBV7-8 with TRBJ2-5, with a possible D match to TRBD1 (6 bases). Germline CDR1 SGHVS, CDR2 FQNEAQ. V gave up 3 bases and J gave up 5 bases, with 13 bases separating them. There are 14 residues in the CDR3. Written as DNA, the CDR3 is TGTGCCAGCAGCTTTCACAGGGAGTGGGAGACCCAGTACTTC. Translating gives CASSFHREWETQYF.

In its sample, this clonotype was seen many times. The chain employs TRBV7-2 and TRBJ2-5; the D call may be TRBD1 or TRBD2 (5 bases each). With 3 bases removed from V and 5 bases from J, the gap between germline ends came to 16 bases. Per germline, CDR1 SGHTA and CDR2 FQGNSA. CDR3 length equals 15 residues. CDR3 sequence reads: CASSFDLGETETQYF. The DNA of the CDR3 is TGTGCCAGCAGCTTCGATTTAGGGGAGACGGAGACCCAGTACTTC.

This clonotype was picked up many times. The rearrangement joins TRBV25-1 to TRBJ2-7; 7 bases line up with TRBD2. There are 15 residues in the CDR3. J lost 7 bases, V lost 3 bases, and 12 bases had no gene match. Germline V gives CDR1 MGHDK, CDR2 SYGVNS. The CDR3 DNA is TGTGCCAGCAGTGAGCTCGGGACTACTCAGGTTGAGCAGTACTTC. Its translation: CASSELGTTQVEQYF.

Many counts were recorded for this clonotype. CDR3 sequence: CASSLADGTYEQYF. The DNA of the CDR3 is TGTGCCAGCAGCTTAGCCGATGGAACCTACGAGCAGTACTTC. The chain couples TRBV7-9 to TRBJ2-7; D not certain. Trimming removed 0 bases from V and 2 bases from J, with 8 bases in between. CDR1 SEHNR and CDR2 FQNEAQ come from the germline V gene (reference sequence). This CDR3 is 14 amino acids long. Complete variable domain (other parts from reference TRBV7-9 and TRBJ2-7): DTGVSQNPRHKITKRGQNVTFRCDPISEHNRLYWYRQTLGQGPEFLTYFQNEAQLEKSRLLSDRFSAERPKGSFSTLEIQRTEQGDSAMYLCASSLADGTYEQYFGPGTRLTVT.

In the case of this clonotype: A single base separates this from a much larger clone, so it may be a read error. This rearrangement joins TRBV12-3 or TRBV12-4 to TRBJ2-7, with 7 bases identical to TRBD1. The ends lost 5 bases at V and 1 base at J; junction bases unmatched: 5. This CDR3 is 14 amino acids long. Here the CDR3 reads CASSDRDSSYEQYF. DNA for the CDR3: TGTGCCAGCAGTGACCGGGACAGTTCCTACGAGCAGTACTTC.

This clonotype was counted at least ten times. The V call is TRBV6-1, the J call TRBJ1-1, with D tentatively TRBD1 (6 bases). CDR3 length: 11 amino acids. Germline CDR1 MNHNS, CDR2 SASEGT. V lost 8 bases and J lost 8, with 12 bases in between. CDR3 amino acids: CASAYREEAFF. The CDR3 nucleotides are TGTGCCAGCGCCTACAGGGAGGAAGCTTTCTTT.

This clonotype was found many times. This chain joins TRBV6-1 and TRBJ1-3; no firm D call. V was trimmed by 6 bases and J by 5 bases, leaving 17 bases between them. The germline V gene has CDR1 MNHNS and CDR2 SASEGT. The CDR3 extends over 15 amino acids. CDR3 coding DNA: TGTGCCAGCAGACCCTTCCCTAAAGGACGAAACACCATATATTTT. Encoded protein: CASRPFPKGRNTIYF.

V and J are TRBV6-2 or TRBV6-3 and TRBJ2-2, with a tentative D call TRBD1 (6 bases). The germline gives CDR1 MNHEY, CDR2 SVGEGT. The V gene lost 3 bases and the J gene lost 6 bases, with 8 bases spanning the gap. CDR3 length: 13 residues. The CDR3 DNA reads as TGTGCCAGCAGTTATAGACAGGCCGGGGAGCTGTTTTTT. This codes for CASSYRQAGELFF.

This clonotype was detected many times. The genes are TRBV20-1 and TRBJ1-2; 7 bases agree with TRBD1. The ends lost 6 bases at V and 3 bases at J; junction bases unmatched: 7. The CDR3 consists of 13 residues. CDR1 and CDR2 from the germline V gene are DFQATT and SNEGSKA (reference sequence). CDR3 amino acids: CSANTGVYYGYTF. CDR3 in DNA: TGCAGTGCCAACACAGGGGTCTACTATGGCTACACCTTC.

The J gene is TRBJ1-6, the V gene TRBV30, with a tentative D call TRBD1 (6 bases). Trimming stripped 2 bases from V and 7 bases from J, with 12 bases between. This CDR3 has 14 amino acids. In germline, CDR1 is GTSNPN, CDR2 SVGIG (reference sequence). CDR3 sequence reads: CAWSTDSRNSPLHF. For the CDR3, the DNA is TGTGCCTGGAGTACGGACAGCCGGAATTCACCCCTCCACTTT.

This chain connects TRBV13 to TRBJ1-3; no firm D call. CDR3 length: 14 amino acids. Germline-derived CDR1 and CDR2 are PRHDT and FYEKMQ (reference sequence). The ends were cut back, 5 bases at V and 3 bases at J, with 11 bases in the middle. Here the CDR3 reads CASSDQSLGNTIYF. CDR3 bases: TGTGCCAGCAGCGACCAGAGTCTTGGAAACACCATATATTTT.

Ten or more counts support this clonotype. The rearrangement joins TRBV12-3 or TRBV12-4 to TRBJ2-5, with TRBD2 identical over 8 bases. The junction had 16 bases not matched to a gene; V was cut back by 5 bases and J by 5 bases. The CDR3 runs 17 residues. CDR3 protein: CASSQFRGTRGGETQYF. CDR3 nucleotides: TGTGCCAGCAGTCAATTTCGAGGGACTAGGGGTGGGGAGACCCAGTACTTC.

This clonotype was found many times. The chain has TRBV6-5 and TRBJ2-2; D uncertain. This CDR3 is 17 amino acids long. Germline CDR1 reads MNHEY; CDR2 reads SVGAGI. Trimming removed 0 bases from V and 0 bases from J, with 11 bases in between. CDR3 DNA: TGTGCCAGCAGTTACTCAGTTACGGCTTCGAACACCGGGGAGCTGTTTTTT. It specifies CASSYSVTASNTGELFF.

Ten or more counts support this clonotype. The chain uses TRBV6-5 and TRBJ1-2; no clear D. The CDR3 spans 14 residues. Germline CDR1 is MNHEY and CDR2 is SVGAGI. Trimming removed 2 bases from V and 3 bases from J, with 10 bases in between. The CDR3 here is CASSYRSSHYGYTF. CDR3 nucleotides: TGTGCCAGCAGTTACCGGTCGTCCCACTATGGCTACACCTTC.

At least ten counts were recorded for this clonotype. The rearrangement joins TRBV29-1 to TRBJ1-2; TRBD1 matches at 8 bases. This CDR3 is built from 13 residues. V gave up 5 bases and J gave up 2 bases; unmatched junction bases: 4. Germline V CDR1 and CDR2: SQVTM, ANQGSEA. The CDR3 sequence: CSVKTGANYGYTF. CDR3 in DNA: TGCAGCGTTAAGACAGGGGCCAACTATGGCTACACCTTC.

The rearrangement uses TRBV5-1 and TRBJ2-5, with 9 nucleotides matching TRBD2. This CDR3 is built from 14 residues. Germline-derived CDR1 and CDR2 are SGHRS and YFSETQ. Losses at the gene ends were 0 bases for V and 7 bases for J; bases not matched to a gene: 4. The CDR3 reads CASSLGLAGRTQYF. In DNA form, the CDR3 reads TGCGCCAGCAGCTTGGGGCTAGCGGGGCGGACCCAGTACTTC.

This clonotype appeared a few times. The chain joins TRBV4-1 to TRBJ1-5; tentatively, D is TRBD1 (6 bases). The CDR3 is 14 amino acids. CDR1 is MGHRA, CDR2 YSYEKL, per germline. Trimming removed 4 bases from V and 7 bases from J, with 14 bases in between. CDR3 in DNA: TGCGCCAGCAGCCCCAACAGGGTAGGGCAGCCCCAGCATTTT. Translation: CASSPNRVGQPQHF.

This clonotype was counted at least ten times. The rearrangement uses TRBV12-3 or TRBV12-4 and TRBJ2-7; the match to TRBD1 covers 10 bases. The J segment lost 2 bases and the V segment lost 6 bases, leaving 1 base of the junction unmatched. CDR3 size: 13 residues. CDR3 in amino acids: CASRGQGTYEQYF. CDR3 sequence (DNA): TGTGCCAGCAGGGGACAGGGGACCTACGAGCAGTACTTC.

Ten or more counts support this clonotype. This CDR3 reads CAWSLGDASSGNTIYF. CDR3 DNA: TGTGCCTGGAGTCTAGGGGACGCCAGCTCTGGAAACACCATATATTTT. The chain uses TRBV30 and TRBJ1-3; weak D call: TRBD1 (5 bases). V lost 2 bases and J lost 0, with 14 bases in between. The germline V gene encodes CDR1 GTSNPN and CDR2 SVGIG (reference sequence). The CDR3 is made up of 16 amino acids.

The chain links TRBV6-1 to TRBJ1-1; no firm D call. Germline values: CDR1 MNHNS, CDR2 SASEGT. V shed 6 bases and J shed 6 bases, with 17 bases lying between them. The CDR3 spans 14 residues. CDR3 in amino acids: CASSTTSGRAEAFF. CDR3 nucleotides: TGTGCCAGCAGCACCACATCCGGGAGGGCTGAAGCTTTCTTT.